The clone carrying this T cell receptor beta chain was observed a single time. These data originate in a study of blood T cell repertoires in COVID-19. The overall study: Material from acute and convalescent COVID-19 was sourced from the United States, Italy and Spain.

The length of the CDR3 is 14 residues. Germline CDR1 and CDR2: SNHLY and FYNNEI. Germline trimming cut 2 bases from V and 4 bases from J; bases unmatched to any gene: 3. Authors' methods: Researchers report that nucleated cell counts were estimated from reference gene primer amplification. Using immunoSEQ multiplex PCR, the repertoire was profiled, and TCRdb retains in-frame clones only, with some absent. V and J calls and clone size come straight from that table; D and trimming were deduced from the DNA. The sample lists about 480,000 clones, less than 90% occurring once. The chain recombines TRBV2 with TRBJ1-2; TRBD1 aligns across 8 bases. Sequencing was carried out using peripheral blood. The receptor comes from a woman aged 45-59 years with COVID-19, enrolled during active disease. The chain's CDR3 is CASSERTGTYGYTF. CDR3 in DNA: TGTGCCAGCAGTGAAAGGACAGGGACCTATGGCTACACCTTC. The full variable domain, with the rest looked up from reference TRBV2 and TRBJ1-2, is EPEVTQTPSHQVTQMGQEVILRCVPISNHLYFYWYRQILGQKVEFLVSFYNNEISEKSEIFDDQFSVERPDGSNFTLKIRSTKLEDSAMYFCASSERTGTYGYTFGSGTRLTVV.